Following are 26 T cell receptor beta chains from one sample sequenced in a study of shared clonotypes between healthy human individuals. Only in-frame clones appear in the TCRdb table, and some are missing; sequencing was by immunoSEQ multiplex PCR. The table shows some 1,100,000 clones, with approximately 78% occurring only once. Sample: memory CD4+ T cells from PBMCs. The subset is: CD45RA-negative fraction. These receptors were collected from a young man in good health. Some clones in this sample may be carry-over from other donors' samples.

The genes are TRBV11-2 and TRBJ2-7; weak D call: TRBD2 (5 bases). Germline-derived CDR1 and CDR2 are SGHAT and FQNNGV. The ends were cut back, 4 bases at V and 2 bases at J, with 12 bases in the middle. The CDR3 spans 14 residues. The CDR3: CASSSAGGTYEQYF. The CDR3 DNA is TGTGCCAGCAGCTCCGCGGGCGGAACCTACGAGCAGTACTTC.

This sequence joins TRBV4-2 and TRBJ2-1; TRBD1 might be the D (7 bases). CDR1 and CDR2 (germline): LGHNA, YNFKEQ. The CDR3 loop spans 17 amino acids. Trimming left V 1 base short and J 0 bases short, with 13 bases between. The CDR3 loop reads CASSQASGDSSYNEQFF. The CDR3 bases are TGTGCCAGCAGCCAAGCCTCGGGGGACAGCTCCTACAATGAGCAGTTCTTC.

This rearrangement joins TRBV19 to TRBJ2-1; 13 bases line up with TRBD2. This CDR3 has 15 amino acids. The J segment lost 5 bases and the V segment lost 7 bases, leaving 5 bases of the junction unmatched. Germline V CDR1 and CDR2: LNHDA, SQIVND (reference sequence). DNA of the CDR3: TGTGCCAGTAACCCCGGGACTAGCGGGAACAATGAGCAGTTCTTC. This gives the protein CASNPGTSGNNEQFF.

The genes are TRBV29-1 and TRBJ2-3; 8 bases line up with TRBD1. CDR3 size: 13 residues. J gave up 6 bases and V 6 bases, and 8 bases lay outside the gene matches. CDR1 is SQVTM and CDR2 is ANQGSEA in the germline V gene. The CDR3 here is CSVPDRAGDTQYF. The CDR3 DNA is TGCAGCGTCCCGGACAGGGCGGGTGATACGCAGTATTTT.

This clone was picked up a small number of times. The V gene is TRBV9, the J gene TRBJ1-2; D unresolved. Trimming stripped 2 bases from V and 1 base from J, with 6 bases between. CDR3 length: 13 residues. Germline values: CDR1 SGDLS, CDR2 YYNGEE. CDR3 nucleotide sequence: TGTGCCAGCAGCGTGGGCAATAACTATGGCTACACCTTC. It specifies CASSVGNNYGYTF.

The chain recombines TRBV6-6 with TRBJ2-1, with 8 positions matching TRBD1. This CDR3 is 13 amino acids long. V was clipped by 6 bases and J by 6 bases; unmatched bases: 4. Germline assignment: CDR1 MNHNY and CDR2 SVGAGI (reference sequence). CDR3 loop: CASSRGQGNEQFF. CDR3 sequence (DNA): TGTGCCAGCAGCCGCGGACAGGGCAATGAGCAGTTCTTC.

Concerning this clone: This sample also contains other DNA sequences that code for the same CDR3. This chain uses TRBV6-5 with TRBJ2-6; D gene ambiguous. The V end was cut by 2 bases, the J end by 2 bases, with 1 base between. The CDR3 covers 13 residues. CDR1 MNHEY and CDR2 SVGAGI come from the germline V gene. CDR3: CASSYPGANVLTF. CDR3 in DNA: TGTGCCAGCAGTTACCCTGGGGCCAACGTCCTGACTTTC.

V and J are TRBV5-5 and TRBJ2-7; 8 bases fit TRBD2. Germline trimming cut 3 bases from V and 2 bases from J; bases unmatched to any gene: 4. The CDR3 is 14 amino acids. Looked up from germline, CDR1 is SGHKS and CDR2 is YYEKEE (reference sequence). The chain's CDR3 is CASSSGTRPYEQYF. CDR3 bases: TGTGCCAGCAGCTCCGGGACTAGGCCCTACGAGCAGTACTTC.

CDR3 sequence: CASSLGAGRGATTEAFF. The CDR3 region has the DNA TGTGCCAGCAGCTTGGGGGCCGGGAGGGGTGCAACCACTGAAGCTTTCTTT. The chain is built from TRBV5-6 and TRBJ1-1, with D possibly being TRBD1 (5 bases). There are 17 residues in the CDR3. The ends were cut back, 0 bases at V and 4 bases at J, with 19 bases in the middle. Per germline, CDR1 SGHDT and CDR2 YYEEEE.

This rearrangement joins TRBV14 to TRBJ2-5; D not certain. The CDR3 length is 13 residues. CDR1 is SGHDN and CDR2 is FVKESK in the germline V gene. Between the trimmed V and J ends, which lost 4 bases and 5 bases, there was a span of 11 bases. CDR3 nucleotides: TGTGCCAGCAGCCCCCGGATCCGGGAGACCCAGTACTTC. Residues: CASSPRIRETQYF.

The rearrangement links TRBV2 to TRBJ1-6; D ambiguous. This CDR3 region has 17 residues. Germline CDR1 is SNHLY and CDR2 is FYNNEI. Trimming cost V 6 bases and J 5 bases, with 20 bases left between them. CDR3 coding DNA: TGTGCCAGCAGACGGGAGGACCTACCCTTGGATAATTCACCCCTCCACTTT. The encoded protein is CASRREDLPLDNSPLHF.

This chain joins TRBV27 and TRBJ2-4; D is undetermined. This CDR3 spans 13 amino acids. V was clipped by 6 bases and J by 1 base, with 7 bases between them. CDR1 MNHEY and CDR2 SMNVEV come from the germline V gene (reference sequence). The CDR3 sequence is CASRLLAKNIQYF. CDR3 coding DNA: TGTGCCAGCAGACTGCTGGCCAAAAACATTCAGTACTTC.

This clone was seen only once. The chain employs TRBV7-2 and TRBJ2-7; 10 bases fit TRBD1. This CDR3 comprises 19 residues. Trimming cost V 4 bases and J 4 bases; bases outside gene matches: 19. Germline V CDR1 and CDR2: SGHTA, FQGNSA. CDR3 region: CASSYAPGQGSYHMYEQYF. CDR3 DNA: TGTGCCAGCAGCTACGCTCCGGGACAGGGGTCCTATCATATGTACGAGCAGTACTTC.

The chain carries TRBV27 and TRBJ1-2, with a possible D match to TRBD1 (6 bases). V lost 7 bases to trimming and J lost 5 bases, with 20 bases between them. The CDR3 runs 15 residues. The germline gives CDR1 MNHEY, CDR2 SMNVEV (reference sequence). The CDR3: CASTPRPGGSYGYTF. DNA of the CDR3: TGTGCCAGCACTCCCCGACCTGGGGGCTCTTATGGCTACACCTTC.

The rearrangement joins TRBV5-8 to TRBJ1-2; 9 bases map to TRBD1. V was clipped by 4 bases and J by 4 bases; unmatched bases: 11. CDR1 and CDR2 from the germline V gene are SGHTS and YDEGEE. This CDR3 comprises 16 residues. The DNA of the CDR3 is TGTGCCAGCAGCACTCTAATTAGGACAGGGGCCTATGGCTACACCTTC. Protein: CASSTLIRTGAYGYTF.

The rearrangement uses TRBV19 and TRBJ2-2; 9 bases are shared with TRBD1. J lost 2 bases, V lost 9 bases, and 4 bases had no gene match. Germline lookup yields CDR1 LNHDA and CDR2 SQIVND (reference sequence). CDR3 length equals 14 residues. The CDR3 nucleotides are TGTGCCAGCCAGGGACAGGGTAACACCGGGGAGCTGTTTTTT. This sequence encodes CASQGQGNTGELFF.

This clone was seen once. The chain uses TRBV10-3 and TRBJ1-1; a weak D match, TRBD1 (6 bases). Germline CDR1 is ENHRY and CDR2 is SYGVKD. This CDR3 has 13 residues. The V gene lost 7 bases and the J gene lost 1 base, with 10 bases spanning the gap. The CDR3 is CAITDRTNTEAFF. Written as DNA, the CDR3 is TGTGCCATCACCGACAGGACGAACACTGAAGCTTTCTTT.

The rearrangement joins TRBV5-6 to TRBJ1-1; 7 bases fit TRBD1. The CDR3 has 16 residues. The germline CDR1 and CDR2 sequences are SGHDT and YYEEEE. The ends lost 4 bases at V and 6 bases at J; junction bases unmatched: 15. The DNA of the CDR3 is TGTGCCAGCAGCCCGTACAGGGGTGGTAAGGGCGCTGAAGCTTTCTTT. It is translated as CASSPYRGGKGAEAFF.

The gene calls are TRBV11-3 and TRBJ1-3; maybe TRBD2 (5 bases). The tail of the sequence fits TRBJ2-2 better, so the J call may be wrong. The germline V gene has CDR1 SGHNT and CDR2 YENEEA. CDR3 length: 14 residues. CDR3 loop: CASSRELNTGELFF. CDR3 DNA: TGTGCCAGCTCAAGGGAGCTCAACACCGGGGAGCTGTTTTTT.

The gene calls are TRBV27 and TRBJ2-1; weak D call: TRBD1 (6 bases). Trimming took off 2 bases at V and 8 bases at J, with 13 bases between the two ends. The CDR3 contains 14 residues. Germline values: CDR1 MNHEY, CDR2 SMNVEV (reference sequence). CDR3 DNA: TGTGCCAGCAGTTTAGAGCCAGGGGCACATGAGCAGTTCTTC. This sequence encodes CASSLEPGAHEQFF.

The chain carries TRBV7-8 and TRBJ1-2, with D perhaps TRBD1 (6 bases). The CDR3 length is 16 residues. Deletions cut 1 base from V and 2 bases from J, with 14 bases between. Per the germline V gene, CDR1 is SGHVS and CDR2 is FQNEAQ. The DNA for the CDR3 is TGTGCCAGCAGCTTAGGGGTACTACAGGGAAACTATGGCTACACCTTC. Protein sequence: CASSLGVLQGNYGYTF. The full variable domain, rest sourced from reference TRBV7-8 and TRBJ1-2, is GAGVSQSPRYKVAKRGQDVALRCDPISGHVSLFWYQQALGQGPEFLTYFQNEAQLDKSGLPSDRFFAERPEGSVSTLKIQRTQQEDSAVYLCASSLGVLQGNYGYTFGSGTRLTVV.

The chain employs TRBV5-4 and TRBJ2-7; D is uncertain. V was shortened by 3 bases and J by 6 bases, with 13 bases between the two germline ends. The CDR3 loop spans 13 amino acids. The germline V gene has CDR1 SGHNT and CDR2 YYREEE (reference sequence). In DNA form, the CDR3 reads TGTGCCAGCAGCTCAATCCTCGTGGGCGAGCAGTACTTC. Translating gives CASSSILVGEQYF.

The V gene is TRBV10-1, the J gene TRBJ2-7, with 7 positions matching TRBD2. The CDR3 has 13 amino acids. CDR1 is WNHNN and CDR2 is SYGVQD in the germline V gene (reference sequence). With 6 bases clipped from V and 2 bases from J, the junction kept 4 bases outside the gene matches. CDR3 coding DNA: TGCGCCAGCAGCGCGGGACTAACCTACGAGCAGTACTTC. Its translation: CASSAGLTYEQYF.

V is TRBV28 and J is TRBJ2-5; 10 nucleotides match TRBD2. This CDR3 is 22 amino acids long. The germline V gene has CDR1 MDHEN and CDR2 SYDVKM. V gave up 11 bases and J gave up 0 bases; unmatched junction bases: 30. CDR3 residues: CAQNCFRGPSGSEGRYQETQYF. DNA of the CDR3: TGTGCCCAAAACTGTTTCCGTGGGCCTAGCGGGAGTGAGGGACGGTACCAAGAGACCCAGTACTTC.

In its sample, this clone was seen many times. V gene TRBV30 combines with J gene TRBJ2-2; 10 bases map to TRBD2. Germline V gives CDR1 GTSNPN, CDR2 SVGIG (reference sequence). The V segment lost 0 bases and the J segment 7 bases; nucleotides outside the gene matches: 5. The CDR3 is 15 residues long. CDR3 sequence (DNA): TGTGCCTGGAGTGTACTCAGCGGGAGGGTCGGGGAGCTGTTTTTT. Translating it yields CAWSVLSGRVGELFF.

In the case of this clone: Within the sample, other DNA sequences also encode this same CDR3. This sequence joins TRBV2 and TRBJ2-1; D gene ambiguous. Germline V gene sequence: CDR1 SNHLY, CDR2 FYNNEI. The CDR3 is 12 residues long. Trimming left V 3 bases short and J 4 bases short, with 4 bases between. The CDR3 DNA reads TGTGCCAGCAGTGATAGTTACAATGAGCAGTTCTTC. Its translation is CASSDSYNEQFF.